The next 32 T cell receptor beta chains were all read from a single sample in a study of cytomegalovirus exposure and HLA in healthy donors. The PCR made use of 60 Vbeta and 13 Jbeta primers. The repertoire was sequenced with immunoSEQ multiplex PCR; TCRdb's copy has only in-frame clones and lacks some. Of about 150,000 clones listed, less than 85% are singletons. The sequencing sample was made of PBMCs. The source of these receptors is a man aged 50 or older in good health and CMV-seropositive.

The genes are TRBV7-2 and TRBJ2-7, with D possibly TRBD2 on 5 matching bases. V was clipped by 2 bases and J by 2 bases, with 10 bases between them. The CDR3 loop spans 14 amino acids. CDR1 and CDR2 (germline): SGHTA, FQGNSA. CDR3 sequence reads: CASSLLSGTYEQYF. CDR3 nucleotides: TGTGCCAGCAGCTTACTCAGCGGAACCTACGAGCAGTACTTC.

This clone was observed a few times. This rearrangement joins TRBV2 to TRBJ1-3, with TRBD1 as a possible D gene (6 bases). The CDR3 runs to 14 residues. Germline V CDR1 and CDR2: SNHLY, FYNNEI. V was clipped by 6 bases and J by 3 bases, with 12 bases between them. CDR3 in amino acids: CASSVGTLGNTIYF. The CDR3 nucleotides read TGTGCCAGCAGCGTCGGGACACTTGGAAACACCATATATTTT.

CDR3 sequence (DNA): TGTGCCAGCAGCCTAGTCCCTAGCGGGAGCTTAAACGAGCAGTACTTC. As protein: CASSLVPSGSLNEQYF. This rearrangement joins TRBV5-4 to TRBJ2-7, with 10 bases matching TRBD2. The CDR3 has 16 residues. V shed 4 bases and J 5 bases; nucleotides not matched to a gene: 12. Germline V gene data show CDR1 as SGHNT and CDR2 as YYREEE (reference sequence).

The rearrangement uses TRBV5-1 and TRBJ2-3; 11 nucleotides agree with TRBD1. Germline V lookup: CDR1 SGHRS, CDR2 YFSETQ. V was pared by 1 base and J by 6 bases, with 4 bases of the junction left unmatched. The length of the CDR3 is 15 residues. CDR3 bases: TGCGCCAGCAGCTTGTCCGGGACAGGGGGTGATACGCAGTATTTT. Translated: CASSLSGTGGDTQYF.

CDR3 in DNA: TGCGCCAGCCACCAAGCGGCCCCGTCCTACAATGAGCAGTTCTTC. Encoded protein: CASHQAAPSYNEQFF. The chain is built from TRBV5-1 and TRBJ2-1, with TRBD2 as a possible D gene (5 bases). Germline V CDR1 and CDR2: SGHRS, YFSETQ. This CDR3 is 15 amino acids long. Trimming removed 7 bases from V and 1 base from J, with 15 bases in between.

The chain employs TRBV19 and TRBJ2-2, with 11 bases matching TRBD2. With V trimmed by 1 base and J by 0 bases, 7 bases remained unmatched. CDR3 size: 19 residues. Germline loops: CDR1 LNHDA, CDR2 SQIVND (reference sequence). The CDR3 region is CASSIGTSGYDANTGELFF. The CDR3, as DNA: TGTGCCAGTAGTATAGGGACTAGCGGGTACGACGCGAACACCGGGGAGCTGTTTTTT.

This chain uses TRBV9 with TRBJ2-2, with D unresolved. Trimming removed 0 bases at V and 7 bases at J, with 13 bases between. This CDR3 has 15 residues. Germline V gene lookup returns CDR1 SGDLS and CDR2 YYNGEE. CDR3 in DNA: TGTGCCAGCAGCGTAGCTCCTAGGAATGACGGGGAGCTGTTTTTT. Translation: CASSVAPRNDGELFF.

The chain is built from TRBV7-9 and TRBJ1-4; no definite D call. V gave up 1 base and J gave up 4 bases, with 4 bases separating them. Germline values: CDR1 SEHNR, CDR2 FQNEAQ (reference sequence). The CDR3 is 13 residues long. The CDR3 coding sequence is TGTGCCAGCAGCTTAGGACATAATGAAAAACTGTTTTTT. The encoded protein is CASSLGHNEKLFF.

This chain's CDR3 is CASSDRGYNQPQHF. The CDR3 DNA sequence: TGTGCCAGTAGTGACAGGGGTTACAATCAGCCCCAGCATTTT. The chain links TRBV19 to TRBJ1-5; 8 nucleotides line up with TRBD1. This CDR3 is built from 14 residues. Trimming removed 5 bases from V and 3 bases from J; junction bases left unmatched: 3. Per the germline V gene, CDR1 is LNHDA and CDR2 is SQIVND (reference sequence).

The CDR3 DNA sequence: TGTGCCAGCAGCTTAGCGGGAGTAAATGTAGATACGCAGTATTTT. Residues: CASSLAGVNVDTQYF. The gene calls are TRBV7-2 and TRBJ2-3; maybe TRBD2 (5 bases). Trimming left V 0 bases short and J 5 bases short, with 12 bases between. The CDR3 is 15 amino acids. Germline V gives CDR1 SGHTA, CDR2 FQGNSA.

This chain connects TRBV19 to TRBJ2-1; D possibly corresponds to TRBD1 (6 bases). Germline V lookup: CDR1 LNHDA, CDR2 SQIVND (reference sequence). The CDR3 sequence is 15 residues long. Trimming took 1 base from V and 3 from J, leaving 10 bases between them. The CDR3 bases are TGTGCCAGTAGTATAGTGGGGGCAGGCTACAATGAGCAGTTCTTC. This sequence encodes CASSIVGAGYNEQFF.

The V gene is TRBV6-5, the J gene TRBJ1-2; no clear D gene. The V end was cut by 0 bases, the J end by 2 bases, with 4 bases between. CDR1 is MNHEY and CDR2 is SVGAGI in the germline V gene. The CDR3 covers 13 residues. The DNA for the CDR3 is TGTGCCAGCAGTTACTCGAGCAACTATGGCTACACCTTC. It is translated as CASSYSSNYGYTF.

The chain is built from TRBV6-1 and TRBJ1-4, with D tentatively TRBD1 (5 bases). Germline V lookup: CDR1 MNHNS, CDR2 SASEGT. The CDR3 totals 14 residues. V lost 1 base to trimming and J lost 5 bases, with 8 bases between them. CDR3 nucleotides: TGTGCCAGCAGTGAAGGGGGCATAAATGAAAAACTGTTTTTT. Its protein is CASSEGGINEKLFF.

V and J are TRBV11-3 and TRBJ2-1, with 8 bases aligning to TRBD2. The CDR3 sequence is 15 residues long. J lost 9 bases, V lost 5 bases, and 12 bases had no gene match. Per germline, CDR1 SGHNT and CDR2 YENEEA. CDR3 residues: CASSLAPSGSSEQFF. The CDR3 nucleotides are TGTGCCAGCAGCCTAGCCCCCAGCGGGAGCAGTGAGCAGTTCTTC.

This sequence joins TRBV10-3 and TRBJ2-4; 10 nucleotides match TRBD1. V lost 10 bases, J lost 9 bases, and 12 bases stayed unmatched. The CDR3 totals 14 residues. Germline CDR1 is ENHRY and CDR2 is SYGVKD. CDR3 in DNA: TGTGCCACCACCGGGACAGGGGAGAAAGGCATTCAGTACTTC. Translating gives CATTGTGEKGIQYF.

This clone is a singleton in its sample. The CDR3 DNA follows: TGTGCCAGCAGCTTGACGGGACAGGCCTTGGGGGGCTACACCTTC. This encodes CASSLTGQALGGYTF. The genes are TRBV7-9 and TRBJ1-2; 8 bases agree with TRBD1. J lost 8 bases, V lost 3 bases, and 11 bases had no gene match. This CDR3 has 15 amino acids. Germline V gives CDR1 SEHNR, CDR2 FQNEAQ (reference sequence).

The gene calls are TRBV16 and TRBJ1-5; TRBD1 is a possible D gene (5 bases). From germline, CDR1 is KGHSY and CDR2 FQNENV. This CDR3 comprises 13 residues. Trimming cost V 2 bases and J 9 bases, with 11 bases left between them. The CDR3, as DNA: TGTGCCAGCAGCCAAGACACAGGTGGGCCCCAGCATTTT. Protein: CASSQDTGGPQHF.

The rearrangement uses TRBV6-1 and TRBJ2-1; the match to TRBD2 covers 7 bases. The CDR3 loop spans 14 amino acids. Trimming removed 4 bases from V and 8 bases from J; junction bases left unmatched: 8. Per the germline V gene, CDR1 is MNHNS and CDR2 is SASEGT. The CDR3 DNA sequence: TGTGCCAGCAGTGCGGTGGGGGGAGGGGATGAGCAGTTCTTC. Amino acid sequence: CASSAVGGGDEQFF.

CDR3 protein: CASSLEGSGRHEQYF. CDR3 DNA sequence: TGTGCCAGCAGCTTGGAGGGTAGCGGGAGGCACGAGCAGTACTTC. This chain uses TRBV5-4 with TRBJ2-7; 10 bases match TRBD2. The germline V gene has CDR1 SGHNT and CDR2 YYREEE (reference sequence). V lost 0 bases to trimming and J lost 5 bases; unmatched junction nucleotides: 5. The CDR3 length is 15 residues. The whole variable domain, remainder taken from reference TRBV5-4 and TRBJ2-7, is ETGVTQSPTHLIKTRGQQVTLRCSSQSGHNTVSWYQQALGQGPQFIFQYYREEENGRGNFPPRFSGLQFPNYSSELNVNALELDDSALYLCASSLEGSGRHEQYFGPGTRLTVT.

This chain joins TRBV11-2 and TRBJ1-2; no definite D call. V gave up 1 base and J gave up 4 bases, with 13 bases separating them. This CDR3 contains 15 residues. The germline V gene has CDR1 SGHAT and CDR2 FQNNGV. The CDR3 reads CASSLVGQDSYGYTF. The CDR3 region has the DNA TGTGCCAGCAGCTTAGTGGGTCAGGATTCCTATGGCTACACCTTC.

With respect to this clone: One end of the junction does not line up with germline, which may come from a read error. V usage is TRBV7-8 and J usage is TRBJ2-2; 8 bases map to TRBD2. The CDR3 totals 17 residues. The germline gives CDR1 SGHVS, CDR2 FQNEAQ. The CDR3 DNA reads as TGTGCCAGCAGCCCAGTCGGGGGGGAGGGGAGCACCGGGGAGCTGCTTTTT. Translating it yields CASSPVGGEGSTGELLF.

This sequence joins TRBV19 and TRBJ2-5, with D maybe TRBD2 (6 bases). The last part of the DNA fits TRBJ2-7 better; the J call may be wrong. In germline, CDR1 is LNHDA, CDR2 SQIVND (reference sequence). The CDR3 contains 15 residues. CDR3 amino acids: CASSIDGASEREQYF. The DNA for the CDR3 is TGTGCCAGTAGTATAGATGGAGCTAGCGAGCGCGAGCAGTACTTC.

V is TRBV27 and J is TRBJ2-3; TRBD2 matches at 12 bases. Trimming cost V 0 bases and J 1 base; bases outside gene matches: 5. Germline CDR1 is MNHEY and CDR2 is SMNVEV (reference sequence). The CDR3 runs to 18 residues. The CDR3, as DNA: TGTGCCAGCAGTTTATCCCCGACTAGCGGGAGAGGCACAGATACGCAGTATTTT. It yields the protein CASSLSPTSGRGTDTQYF.

Of note for this clone: One end of the junction is discordant with germline, which a read error may explain. This chain connects TRBV18 to TRBJ1-5; maybe TRBD1 (6 bases). Germline loops: CDR1 KGHSH, CDR2 LQKENI. The CDR3 has 13 residues. This CDR3 is CVSSSDRDQPQHF. The DNA for the CDR3 is TGTGTCAGCTCTTCGGACAGAGATCAGCCCCAGCATTTT.

This sequence joins TRBV14 and TRBJ2-7; a possible D gene is TRBD1 (6 bases). Germline CDR1 reads SGHDN; CDR2 reads FVKESK. The CDR3 has 15 residues. V lost 2 bases and J 2 bases, leaving 13 bases between the germline ends. CDR3 amino acids: CASSQYRVLPYEQYF. Written as DNA, the CDR3 is TGTGCCAGCAGCCAATACAGGGTGCTCCCCTACGAGCAGTACTTC.

The table lists this clone with a few counts. This chain joins TRBV6-5 and TRBJ2-7; 9 nucleotides line up with TRBD2. With 5 bases clipped from V and 5 bases from J, the junction kept 4 bases outside the gene matches. Germline CDR1 reads MNHEY; CDR2 reads SVGAGI. The CDR3 length is 13 residues. CDR3 in DNA: TGTGCCAGCAGTAATGGACTAGCGAACGAGCAGTACTTC. This gives the protein CASSNGLANEQYF.

This clone was observed a handful of times. V and J are TRBV5-1 and TRBJ2-2; possibly TRBD1 for D (6 bases). The CDR3 has 12 residues. From germline, CDR1 is SGHRS and CDR2 YFSETQ. The ends were cut back, 5 bases at V and 7 bases at J, with 9 bases in the middle. The CDR3 DNA follows: TGCGCCAGCAGACAGGGTTACGGGGAGCTGTTTTTT. It translates to CASRQGYGELFF.

This clone occurred once. This CDR3 is CSVVQVHTPWGTEAFF. CDR3 sequence (DNA): TGCAGCGTCGTACAGGTCCACACTCCCTGGGGCACTGAAGCTTTCTTT. V and J are TRBV29-1 and TRBJ1-1, with D possibly being TRBD1 (5 bases). The CDR3 is made up of 16 amino acids. The V gene lost 6 bases and the J gene lost 4 bases, with 24 bases spanning the gap. CDR1 is SQVTM, CDR2 ANQGSEA, per germline.

This clone appeared a few times. This rearrangement joins TRBV6-7 to TRBJ1-5; D not resolved. TRBV6-7 is classed as an ORF, of uncertain function. Trimming pared 8 bases from V and 4 bases from J, leaving 6 bases between. This CDR3 has 11 residues. The CDR3 sequence is CASSRNQPQHF. The CDR3 DNA sequence: TGTGCCAGCTCTCGGAATCAGCCCCAGCATTTT.

In regard to this clone: One end of the junction is discordant with germline, which a read error may explain. The chain couples TRBV7-9 to TRBJ1-2, with D possibly matching TRBD1 (5 bases). The CDR3 spans 16 residues. Germline CDR1 and CDR2: SEHNR and FQNEAQ (reference sequence). CDR3 region: CSSRPGDGGGHYGYTF. The CDR3 region has the DNA TGTTCCAGCAGACCCGGGGATGGGGGAGGGCACTATGGCTACACCTTC.

On this clone: Other DNA sequences in this sample translate to the same CDR3. The V and J genes are TRBV7-8 and TRBJ2-1; D is unclear. CDR1 and CDR2 (germline): SGHVS, FQNEAQ. The germline V and J ends were trimmed by 3 bases and 1 base, with 10 bases remaining between them. The CDR3 totals 15 residues. The CDR3 loop reads CASSFSSASYNEQFF. CDR3 coding DNA: TGTGCCAGCAGCTTCTCCAGCGCTTCCTACAATGAGCAGTTCTTC. The full variable domain, its missing parts supplied by reference TRBV7-8 and TRBJ2-1, is GAGVSQSPRYKVAKRGQDVALRCDPISGHVSLFWYQQALGQGPEFLTYFQNEAQLDKSGLPSDRFFAERPEGSVSTLKIQRTQQEDSAVYLCASSFSSASYNEQFFGPGTRLTVL.

The chain recombines TRBV2 with TRBJ2-5, with 8 bases lining up with TRBD1. The end of the DNA fits TRBJ2-7 better, so the J call may be wrong. CDR1 and CDR2 from the germline V gene are SNHLY and FYNNEI. The CDR3 sequence is 14 residues long. CDR3 loop: CASRSNRGIYEQYF. The CDR3 coding sequence is TGTGCCAGCAGATCAAACAGGGGGATCTACGAGCAGTACTTC.